The 30 T cell receptor beta chains presented below share a single source sample, sequenced in a study of T cells in Graves' hyperthyroidism and ophthalmopathy. The CDR3 regions of TCR beta were amplified from RNA transcripts. First-round RT-PCR with HTBI primers amplified the TCR CDR3 region. TCRdb independently ran MiXCR on the multiplex PCR reads; one entry per CDR3 protein. There are 560,000 or so distinct CDR3 sequences in the sample; around 46% occur only once, and approximately 8.2% lies in the top ten. Material: peripheral blood or thyroid tissue (not recorded which). The origin of the receptors is a woman in her late teens or twenties with Graves' hyperthyroidism.

The sample holds many counts of this clonotype. This CDR3 reads CASRGGSEAFF. As DNA, the CDR3 is TGTGCCAGCAGGGGAGGGAGTGAAGCTTTCTTT. The chain is built from TRBV2 and TRBJ1-1; D not certain. The ends were cut back, 6 bases at V and 7 bases at J, with 9 bases in the middle. The CDR3 contains 11 residues. Germline CDR1 SNHLY, CDR2 FYNNEI.

This clonotype was found many times. The chain joins TRBV29-1 to TRBJ2-2; D gene uncertain. Germline V gives CDR1 SQVTM, CDR2 ANQGSEA. CDR3 length equals 12 residues. Between the trimmed V and J ends, which lost 3 bases and 7 bases, there was a span of 9 bases. The CDR3 loop is CSVEDRGGELFF. The CDR3 DNA reads as TGCAGCGTTGAGGACCGAGGCGGGGAGCTGTTTTTT.

In this sample, this clonotype turned up many times. The chain carries TRBV5-1 and TRBJ2-5, with D perhaps matching TRBD1 (5 bases). Germline V CDR1 and CDR2: SGHRS, YFSETQ. Trimming removed 0 bases at V and 7 bases at J, with 10 bases between. The CDR3 sequence is 13 residues long. CDR3: CASSLVSQGTQYF. The DNA for the CDR3 is TGCGCCAGCAGCTTGGTATCCCAGGGGACCCAGTACTTC. The entire variable domain, with the rest obtained from reference TRBV5-1 and TRBJ2-5, is as follows: KAGVTQTPRYLIKTRGQQVTLSCSPISGHRSVSWYQQTPGQGLQFLFEYFSETQRNKGNFPGRFSGRQFSNSRSEMNVSTLELGDSALYLCASSLVSQGTQYFGPGTRLLVL.

The chain uses TRBV7-3 and TRBJ1-1; no clear D. V dropped 5 bases and J dropped 1 base, with 14 bases sitting between them. Germline V gives CDR1 SGHTA, CDR2 FQGTGA. The CDR3 extends over 15 amino acids. The CDR3 is CASSHPLAENTEAFF. CDR3 coding DNA: TGTGCCAGCAGCCACCCACTTGCCGAGAACACTGAAGCTTTCTTT.

This clonotype was observed once. DNA for the CDR3: TGTGCCAGCGCTCCAGGCCTCAATCAGCCCCAGCATTTT. This codes for CASAPGLNQPQHF. The J gene is TRBJ1-5, the V gene TRBV7-9; D gene uncertain. V was trimmed by 8 bases and J by 3 bases, leaving 11 bases between them. Germline loops: CDR1 SEHNR, CDR2 FQNEAQ (reference sequence). The CDR3 consists of 13 residues.

This clonotype was seen at least ten times. V gene TRBV7-2 combines with J gene TRBJ2-7; 8 nucleotides line up with TRBD2. The germline V gene encodes CDR1 SGHTA and CDR2 FQGNSA. The V gene end was trimmed by 1 base and the J gene end by 3 bases; junction bases not matched to a gene: 5. The CDR3 length is 15 residues. CDR3 sequence (DNA): TGTGCCAGCAGCTTAGTTAGCGGGGCACTCTACGAGCAGTACTTC. This translates into CASSLVSGALYEQYF.

This clonotype was observed many times. The rearrangement joins TRBV24-1 to TRBJ2-7; 7 bases align to TRBD1. Per the germline V gene, CDR1 is KGHDR and CDR2 is SFDVKD. The V gene end was trimmed by 5 bases and the J gene end by 5 bases; junction bases not matched to a gene: 5. The CDR3 length is 13 residues. The CDR3 nucleotides read TGTGCCACCAGTGCAGGTGACAGGGACGAGCAGTACTTC. It translates to CATSAGDRDEQYF.

This sequence joins TRBV7-2 and TRBJ2-7; 8 bases are shared with TRBD2. The length of the CDR3 is 13 residues. Trimming took 4 bases from V and 6 from J; bases not matched to a gene: 5. In germline, CDR1 is SGHTA, CDR2 FQGNSA. This chain's CDR3 is CASSSGLAAEQYF. For the CDR3, the DNA is TGTGCCAGCAGCTCAGGACTAGCAGCCGAGCAGTACTTC.

This chain joins TRBV6-5 and TRBJ2-7; the D is unclear. Trimming removed 4 bases at V and 7 bases at J, with 11 bases between. CDR1 and CDR2 from the germline V gene are MNHEY and SVGAGI. CDR3 length: 12 residues. CDR3 sequence: CASSSSSLEQYF. CDR3 DNA sequence: TGTGCCAGCAGTTCCTCGAGTCTGGAGCAGTACTTC.

This sequence joins TRBV19 and TRBJ1-3; a possible D gene is TRBD1 (6 bases). The CDR3 covers 14 residues. Germline V gene sequence: CDR1 LNHDA, CDR2 SQIVND (reference sequence). Trimming stripped 5 bases from V and 0 bases from J, with 8 bases between. CDR3 sequence: CASSRQVSGNTIYF. DNA of the CDR3: TGTGCCAGTAGTCGACAGGTCTCTGGAAACACCATATATTTT.

CDR3 region: CASSVRGDVSDTQYF. The CDR3 DNA reads as TGTGCCAGCAGCGTCCGCGGGGACGTCTCAGATACGCAGTATTTT. The chain couples TRBV7-9 to TRBJ2-3; tentatively, D is TRBD2 (6 bases). CDR3 length equals 15 residues. V was shortened by 5 bases and J by 4 bases, with 16 bases between the two germline ends. The germline V gene encodes CDR1 SEHNR and CDR2 FQNEAQ (reference sequence).

The V gene is TRBV10-3, the J gene TRBJ2-7; TRBD1 matches 7 bases. V dropped 10 bases and J dropped 6; count of bases not matched to a gene: 6. This CDR3 has 11 amino acids. CDR1 and CDR2 from the germline V gene are ENHRY and SYGVKD. CDR3 protein: CATYGTVEQYF. Here the CDR3 DNA reads TGTGCCACTTACGGGACAGTCGAGCAGTACTTC.

The chain couples TRBV9 to TRBJ1-4; unclear D gene. The CDR3 runs to 9 residues. The germline CDR1 and CDR2 sequences are SGDLS and YYNGEE. V shed 4 bases and J shed 15 bases, with 7 bases lying between them. The CDR3 coding sequence is TGTGCCAGCAGCCCGGATATGTTTTTT. Translated, it gives CASSPDMFF.

The chain employs TRBV29-1 and TRBJ2-7; D tentatively fits TRBD1 or TRBD2 (6 bases each). The germline V gene encodes CDR1 SQVTM and CDR2 ANQGSEA. Trimming took 2 bases from V and 6 from J, leaving 14 bases between them. The CDR3 covers 13 residues. This CDR3 reads CSVERGTPLEQYF. For the CDR3, the DNA is TGCAGCGTTGAACGCGGGACACCCCTCGAGCAGTACTTC.

This clonotype has a count of ten or more. The genes are TRBV15 and TRBJ1-4; 7 nucleotides line up with TRBD1. Germline V lookup: CDR1 LNHNV, CDR2 YYDKDF (reference sequence). The CDR3 runs 18 residues. Losses at the gene ends were 3 bases for V and 4 bases for J; bases not matched to a gene: 14. The CDR3 coding sequence is TGTGCCACCAGCAGCACACAGGGGAGGGTAACTGGTAATGAAAAACTGTTTTTT. The encoded protein is CATSSTQGRVTGNEKLFF.

This clonotype was counted a single time. The CDR3 sequence: CASREESMFF. Here the CDR3 DNA reads TGTGCCAGCAGAGAAGAGTCGATGTTTTTT. The rearrangement uses TRBV6-2 or TRBV6-3 and TRBJ2-2; D ambiguous. Deletions cut 6 bases from V and 15 bases from J, with 11 bases between. The germline CDR1 and CDR2 sequences are MNHEY and SVGEGT. The CDR3 has 10 residues.

Notes on this clonotype: This may arise from a read error, as a much more abundant clone is one base away. The genes are TRBV29-1 and TRBJ1-1; D remains unclear. There are 17 residues in the CDR3. Germline V gives CDR1 SQVTM, CDR2 ANQGSEA. CDR3 amino acids: CSVVGWPRSAKNTEASF. CDR3 DNA sequence: TGCAGCGTTGTTGGTTGGCCACGCAGTGCCAAGAACACTGAAGCTTCCTTT.

This clonotype was counted between two and nine times. The chain uses TRBV19 and TRBJ2-2; TRBD2 is a possible D gene (5 bases). V was clipped by 9 bases and J by 5 bases, with 13 bases between them. This CDR3 is 13 amino acids long. The germline gives CDR1 LNHDA, CDR2 SQIVND (reference sequence). CDR3 in DNA: TGTGCCAGCCGTGGTTGGGAGACCGGGGAGCTGTTTTTT. It is translated as CASRGWETGELFF.

V is TRBV20-1 and J is TRBJ1-5; no reliable D call. Germline V lookup: CDR1 DFQATT, CDR2 SNEGSKA (reference sequence). Trimming removed 2 bases at V and 5 bases at J, with 16 bases between. The CDR3 contains 15 residues. CDR3 amino acids: CSARYPEGWDQPQHF. As DNA, the CDR3 is TGCAGTGCTAGATACCCTGAGGGTTGGGATCAGCCCCAGCATTTT.

This sequence joins TRBV29-1 and TRBJ1-2; D is unresolved. Germline assignment: CDR1 SQVTM and CDR2 ANQGSEA. The CDR3 is 14 residues long. Trimming pared 5 bases from V and 0 bases from J, leaving 13 bases between. The chain's CDR3 is CSVPPAGSNYGYTF. In DNA, the CDR3 is TGCAGCGTTCCCCCGGCAGGTTCTAACTATGGCTACACCTTC.

The gene calls are TRBV6-1 and TRBJ1-6; no reliable D call. The CDR3 is made up of 14 amino acids. Between the trimmed V and J ends, which lost 3 bases and 2 bases, there was a span of 5 bases. The germline V gene has CDR1 MNHNS and CDR2 SASEGT. The DNA of the CDR3 is TGTGCCAGCAGTGACCGCCCCTATAATTCACCCCTCCACTTT. It encodes CASSDRPYNSPLHF.

This clonotype has just a few counts. This rearrangement joins TRBV9 to TRBJ2-7, with D possibly being TRBD2 (6 bases). Trimming left V 3 bases short and J 2 bases short, with 15 bases between. Germline CDR1 is SGDLS and CDR2 is YYNGEE. The CDR3 extends over 15 amino acids. The CDR3 sequence is CASSAPGAGPYEQYF. CDR3 in DNA: TGTGCCAGCAGCGCCCCGGGAGCGGGCCCCTACGAGCAGTACTTC.

The chain uses TRBV7-9 and TRBJ1-1, with TRBD1 matching over 11 bases. Germline trimming cut 1 base from V and 5 bases from J; bases unmatched to any gene: 6. Germline values: CDR1 SEHNR, CDR2 FQNEAQ (reference sequence). This CDR3 spans 16 amino acids. This CDR3 reads CASSLDYRDRGTEAFF. CDR3 in DNA: TGTGCCAGCAGCTTAGACTACCGGGACAGGGGGACTGAAGCTTTCTTT.

This sequence joins TRBV20-1 and TRBJ2-6; D gene ambiguous. The ends were cut back, 0 bases at V and 0 bases at J, with 9 bases in the middle. The CDR3 extends over 16 amino acids. The germline CDR1 and CDR2 sequences are DFQATT and SNEGSKA (reference sequence). CDR3 loop: CSARDHVDSGANVLTF. For the CDR3, the DNA is TGCAGTGCTAGAGATCACGTAGACTCTGGGGCCAACGTCCTGACTTTC.

This clonotype was observed a handful of times. The rearrangement links TRBV4-3 to TRBJ1-5; D might be TRBD1 (6 bases). The germline V gene encodes CDR1 LGHNA and CDR2 YSLEER. Between the trimmed V and J ends, which lost 4 bases and 4 bases, there was a span of 14 bases. This CDR3 is 15 amino acids long. The CDR3 DNA is TGCGCCAGCAGCCTTTCGGGTGGGACAAATCAGCCCCAGCATTTT. It is translated as CASSLSGGTNQPQHF.

This sequence joins TRBV19 and TRBJ1-6, with TRBD1 as a possible D gene (5 bases). This CDR3 is 16 amino acids long. The V end was cut by 1 base, the J end by 9 bases, with 16 bases between. CDR1 LNHDA and CDR2 SQIVND come from the germline V gene (reference sequence). CDR3 amino acids: CASSIGTGRSRSPLHF. Here the CDR3 DNA reads TGTGCCAGTAGTATAGGCACAGGACGATCGCGTTCACCCCTCCACTTT.

This clonotype appeared many times. The chain recombines TRBV24-1 with TRBJ2-2; TRBD1 aligns across 8 bases. V dropped 3 bases and J dropped 1; count of bases not matched to a gene: 3. The CDR3 consists of 16 residues. Germline CDR1 reads KGHDR; CDR2 reads SFDVKD. CDR3 sequence reads: CATSDQGAQNTGELFF. In DNA form, the CDR3 reads TGTGCCACCAGTGATCAGGGGGCGCAGAACACCGGGGAGCTGTTTTTT.

Only a few counts were recorded for this clonotype. V gene TRBV24-1 combines with J gene TRBJ1-2, with no clear D. With 5 bases removed from V and 0 bases from J, the gap between germline ends came to 6 bases. Germline V lookup: CDR1 KGHDR, CDR2 SFDVKD. The length of the CDR3 is 13 residues. CDR3 loop: CATSVGTNYGYTF. As DNA, the CDR3 is TGTGCCACCAGTGTAGGGACTAACTATGGCTACACCTTC.

This chain connects TRBV7-2 to TRBJ2-7; D perhaps matches TRBD2 (5 bases). The CDR3 consists of 15 residues. Germline assignment: CDR1 SGHTA and CDR2 FQGNSA. V was pared by 5 bases and J by 3 bases, with 17 bases between. CDR3 DNA sequence: TGTGCCAGCAGCCCCCTACGGGGAATGGTCTACGAGCAGTACTTC. It is translated as CASSPLRGMVYEQYF.

The chain employs TRBV25-1 and TRBJ1-2, with D maybe TRBD1 (5 bases). This CDR3 region has 15 residues. V dropped 8 bases and J dropped 0 bases, with 16 bases sitting between them. Germline CDR1 is MGHDK and CDR2 is SYGVNS. CDR3 in amino acids: CASSQWGDANYGYTF. As DNA, the CDR3 is TGTGCCAGCTCACAATGGGGCGATGCTAACTATGGCTACACCTTC.